This entry lists 16 T cell receptor beta chains sequenced from one sample in a study of human T cells and chemical hapten exposure. Time point reported: pre-sensitization, week 0. The treatment is: therapeutic diphenylcyclopropenone sensitization with weekly scalp DPC. TCRdb re-analysed the RACE reads in MiXCR, keeping a single row per CDR3 protein. The sample holds 180,000 or so distinct CDR3 sequences, roughly 30% seen once. Sequenced material: whole blood, taken in connection with sensitization to the hapten diphenylcyclopropenone (DPC). These receptors all stem from a woman aged 30 to 39 with alopecia areata. Some clones in this sample may be carry-over from other donors' samples.

CDR3 protein: CASSQVASSPKNIQYF. The CDR3 coding sequence is TGTGCCAGCAGCCAAGTTGCCTCCTCACCAAAAAACATTCAGTACTTC. The chain is built from TRBV14 and TRBJ2-4; D is unresolved. V lost 1 base and J lost 4, with 14 bases in between. Germline CDR1 reads SGHDN; CDR2 reads FVKESK. The CDR3 covers 16 residues.

The chain is built from TRBV6-6 and TRBJ1-6; a possible D gene is TRBD1 (5 bases). CDR3 size: 15 residues. The V gene's germline CDR1 is MNHNY and CDR2 SVGAGI (reference sequence). V lost 5 bases to trimming and J lost 5 bases, with 13 bases between them. CDR3 amino acids: CASSIFGGDNSPLHF. CDR3 coding DNA: TGTGCCAGCAGTATCTTCGGGGGGGATAATTCACCCCTCCACTTT.

The V call is TRBV7-2, the J call TRBJ2-7; TRBD1 or TRBD2 may be the D gene (5 bases each). CDR3 size: 14 residues. The germline CDR1 and CDR2 sequences are SGHTA and FQGNSA. Trimming removed 5 bases from V and 2 bases from J, with 13 bases in between. The CDR3 here is CASSLPGRTYEQYF. Written as DNA, the CDR3 is TGTGCCAGCAGCCTTCCGGGACGGACCTACGAGCAGTACTTC.

This clonotype was recorded a few times. The gene calls are TRBV6-1 and TRBJ2-3; 7 bases line up with TRBD2. Trimming removed 8 bases from V and 1 base from J; junction bases left unmatched: 15. CDR1 is MNHNS and CDR2 is SASEGT in the germline V gene. CDR3 length: 17 residues. The CDR3 spells CASFRLSASGGTDTQYF. The CDR3 DNA reads TGTGCCAGCTTCCGTCTCTCCGCCAGCGGGGGCACAGATACGCAGTATTTT.

Only a few counts were recorded for this clonotype. The gene calls are TRBV28 and TRBJ1-5, with 7 bases matching TRBD1. CDR1 is MDHEN, CDR2 SYDVKM, per germline. CDR3 size: 14 residues. With V trimmed by 6 bases and J by 1 base, 3 bases remained unmatched. CDR3 region: CASRGTVSNQPQHF. In DNA form, the CDR3 reads TGTGCCAGCAGGGGGACAGTGAGCAATCAGCCCCAGCATTTT.

The sample holds a few counts of this clonotype. V usage is TRBV20-1 and J usage is TRBJ1-6, with TRBD1 matching 8 bases. J lost 5 bases, V lost 0 bases, and 6 bases had no gene match. The CDR3 sequence is 16 residues long. Germline V gives CDR1 DFQATT, CDR2 SNEGSKA (reference sequence). For the CDR3, the DNA is TGCAGTGCTAGAGAGACAGGGGACGGTAATAATTCACCCCTCCACTTT. Protein sequence: CSARETGDGNNSPLHF.

This clonotype was seen only a few times. V is TRBV9 and J is TRBJ2-5; 11 positions agree with TRBD2. This CDR3 is 18 amino acids long. The V gene end was trimmed by 0 bases and the J gene end by 5 bases; junction bases not matched to a gene: 12. Germline loops: CDR1 SGDLS, CDR2 YYNGEE. The CDR3 DNA sequence: TGTGCCAGCAGCGTAGGAGGAGCTAGCGGGAGGATTTTGGAGACCCAGTACTTC. This encodes CASSVGGASGRILETQYF.

This clonotype was counted at least ten times. The chain is built from TRBV7-2 and TRBJ1-5, with D maybe TRBD1 (5 bases). The germline CDR1 and CDR2 sequences are SGHTA and FQGNSA. This CDR3 has 14 amino acids. Trimming took off 5 bases at V and 4 bases at J, with 12 bases between the two ends. The CDR3 bases are TGTGCCAGCAGCGCCGACAGAGGGAATCAGCCCCAGCATTTT. Translating gives CASSADRGNQPQHF. Supplemented by reference TRBV7-2 and TRBJ1-5, the full variable domain reads GAGVSQSPSNKVTEKGKDVELRCDPISGHTALYWYRQSLGQGLEFLIYFQGNSAPDKSGLPSDRFSAERTGGSVSTLTIQRTQQEDSAVYLCASSADRGNQPQHFGDGTRLSIL.

The chain couples TRBV30 to TRBJ2-5, with 9 bases lining up with TRBD1. Germline CDR1 is GTSNPN and CDR2 is SVGIG (reference sequence). V lost 0 bases to trimming and J lost 4 bases; unmatched junction nucleotides: 3. The CDR3 is made up of 14 amino acids. This CDR3 is CAWSVTGGLETQYF. The CDR3 bases are TGTGCCTGGAGTGTAACAGGGGGCTTAGAGACCCAGTACTTC.

This clonotype was seen once. The chain couples TRBV28 to TRBJ2-2; no firm D call. The germline CDR1 and CDR2 sequences are MDHEN and SYDVKM. CDR3 size: 13 residues. The V end was cut by 2 bases, the J end by 4 bases, with 5 bases between. The DNA of the CDR3 is TGTGCCAGCAGTTTAGGAGCCACCGGGGAGCTGTTTTTT. Its translation: CASSLGATGELFF.

A few counts support this clonotype. The rearrangement joins TRBV29-1 to TRBJ2-6; D might be TRBD1 (5 bases). This CDR3 is 14 amino acids long. Germline V lookup: CDR1 SQVTM, CDR2 ANQGSEA. V dropped 2 bases and J dropped 4 bases, with 9 bases sitting between them. CDR3 region: CSVEQGSGANVLTF. CDR3 DNA sequence: TGCAGCGTTGAACAGGGATCAGGGGCCAACGTCCTGACTTTC.

The chain carries TRBV18 and TRBJ2-3; D is perhaps TRBD1 (6 bases). Germline V lookup: CDR1 KGHSH, CDR2 LQKENI. V shed 2 bases and J shed 4 bases, with 13 bases lying between them. This CDR3 spans 15 amino acids. CDR3 amino acids: CASSPTLEGADTQYF. The CDR3 nucleotides are TGTGCCAGCTCACCAACTCTAGAGGGGGCAGATACGCAGTATTTT.

This clonotype has just a few counts. The V gene is TRBV20-1, the J gene TRBJ2-7; TRBD2 matches at 9 bases. CDR3 length: 15 residues. Germline V lookup: CDR1 DFQATT, CDR2 SNEGSKA (reference sequence). After removal of 5 bases from V and 5 bases from J, the junction contained 13 bases not matched to a gene. CDR3 sequence: CSADYSSGIMHEQYF. In DNA form, the CDR3 reads TGCAGTGCTGACTATTCTAGCGGGATAATGCACGAGCAGTACTTC.

The gene calls are TRBV9 and TRBJ2-1; TRBD1 might be the D (6 bases). In germline, CDR1 is SGDLS, CDR2 YYNGEE. This CDR3 is built from 14 residues. Trimming took off 4 bases at V and 2 bases at J, with 10 bases between the two ends. CDR3: CASSPRTAYNEQFF. The DNA of the CDR3 is TGTGCCAGCAGCCCCAGGACAGCCTACAATGAGCAGTTCTTC.

The chain recombines TRBV27 with TRBJ2-1; a possible D gene is TRBD2 (5 bases). Per germline, CDR1 MNHEY and CDR2 SMNVEV (reference sequence). Trimming cost V 2 bases and J 2 bases, with 7 bases left between them. The CDR3 is 14 residues long. The CDR3 here is CASSLIGTYNEQFF. The CDR3 DNA follows: TGTGCCAGCAGTTTAATCGGGACCTACAATGAGCAGTTCTTC.

This clonotype was seen a handful of times. The chain combines TRBV7-2 with TRBJ1-2; 8 nucleotides line up with TRBD1. This CDR3 contains 15 residues. Germline V gives CDR1 SGHTA, CDR2 FQGNSA. V was clipped by 1 base and J by 2 bases; unmatched bases: 3. The CDR3 DNA reads as TGTGCCAGCAGCTTAGGATGGACAGGGAACTATGGCTACACCTTC. The encoded protein is CASSLGWTGNYGYTF.